This T cell receptor (beta chain) is drawn from a study of CD8 T cells in Susac syndrome. RNA amounts of about 0.5 to 1 ug underwent reverse transcription with random hexamers. A single record per CDR3 protein comes from TCRdb applying MiXCR to the immunoSEQ multiplex PCR reads. The table lists roughly 80,000 distinct CDR3 sequences, roughly 95% of them singletons. The germline V gene encodes CDR1 DFQATT and CDR2 SNEGSKA (reference sequence). The CDR3 runs 16 residues. V lost 3 bases and J lost 6; bases outside the gene matches: 8. The receptor was isolated from a human donor with Susac syndrome. The sequenced material came from CD8+ T cells from PBMCs. The rearrangement joins TRBV20-1 to TRBJ2-3; 14 nucleotides line up with TRBD2. The CDR3: CSASRLAGGPSDTQYF. CDR3 in DNA: TGCAGTGCTAGCCGACTAGCGGGGGGGCCATCGGATACGCAGTATTTT.